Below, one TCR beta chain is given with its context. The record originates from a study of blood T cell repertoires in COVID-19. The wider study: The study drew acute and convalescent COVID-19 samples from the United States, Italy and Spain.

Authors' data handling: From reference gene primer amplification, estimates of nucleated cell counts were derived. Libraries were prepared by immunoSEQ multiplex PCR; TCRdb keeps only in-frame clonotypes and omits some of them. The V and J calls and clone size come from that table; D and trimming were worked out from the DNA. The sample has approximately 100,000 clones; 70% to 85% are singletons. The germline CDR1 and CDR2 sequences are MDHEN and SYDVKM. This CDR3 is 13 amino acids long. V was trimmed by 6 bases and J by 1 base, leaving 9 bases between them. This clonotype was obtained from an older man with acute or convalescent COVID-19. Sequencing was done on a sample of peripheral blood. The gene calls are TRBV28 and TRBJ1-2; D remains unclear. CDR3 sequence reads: CASRTSINYGYTF. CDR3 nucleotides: TGTGCCAGCAGGACATCGATTAACTATGGCTACACCTTC.